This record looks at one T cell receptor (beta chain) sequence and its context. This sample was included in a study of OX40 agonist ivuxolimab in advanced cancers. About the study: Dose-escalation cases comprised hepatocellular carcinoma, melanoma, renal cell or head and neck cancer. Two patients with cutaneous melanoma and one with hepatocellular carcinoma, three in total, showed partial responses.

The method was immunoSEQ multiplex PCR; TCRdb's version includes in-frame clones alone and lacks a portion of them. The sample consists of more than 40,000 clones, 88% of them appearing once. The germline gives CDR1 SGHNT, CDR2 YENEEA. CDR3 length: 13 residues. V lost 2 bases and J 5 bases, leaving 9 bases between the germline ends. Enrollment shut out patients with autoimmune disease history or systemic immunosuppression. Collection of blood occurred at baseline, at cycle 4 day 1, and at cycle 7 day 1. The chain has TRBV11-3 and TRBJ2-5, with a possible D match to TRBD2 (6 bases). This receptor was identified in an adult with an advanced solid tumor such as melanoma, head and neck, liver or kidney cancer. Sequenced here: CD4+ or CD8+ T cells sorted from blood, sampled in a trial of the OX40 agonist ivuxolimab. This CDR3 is CASSLSGQETQYF. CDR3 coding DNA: TGTGCCAGCAGCTTAAGCGGGCAGGAGACCCAGTACTTC.